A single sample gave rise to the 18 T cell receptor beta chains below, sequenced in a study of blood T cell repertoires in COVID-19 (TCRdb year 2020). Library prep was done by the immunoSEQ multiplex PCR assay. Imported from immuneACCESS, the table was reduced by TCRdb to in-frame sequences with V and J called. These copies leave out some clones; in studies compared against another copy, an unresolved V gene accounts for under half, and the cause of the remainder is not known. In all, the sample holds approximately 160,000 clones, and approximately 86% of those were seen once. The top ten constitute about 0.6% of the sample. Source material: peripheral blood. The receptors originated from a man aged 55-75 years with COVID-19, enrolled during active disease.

The CDR3: CASRSQGHSNQPQHF. In DNA form, the CDR3 reads TGTGCCAGCAGATCACAGGGTCATAGCAATCAGCCCCAGCATTTT. V gene TRBV6-6 combines with J gene TRBJ1-5, with a possible D match to TRBD1 (6 bases). V shed 6 bases and J shed 0 bases, with 12 bases lying between them. The germline CDR1 and CDR2 sequences are MNHNY and SVGAGI (reference sequence). The CDR3 covers 15 residues.

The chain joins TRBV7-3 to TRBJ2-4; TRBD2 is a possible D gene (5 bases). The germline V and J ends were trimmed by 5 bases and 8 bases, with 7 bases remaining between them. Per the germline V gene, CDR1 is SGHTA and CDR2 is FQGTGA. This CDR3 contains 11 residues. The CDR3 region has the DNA TGTGCCAGCAGCCACGGGGACATTCAGTACTTC. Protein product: CASSHGDIQYF.

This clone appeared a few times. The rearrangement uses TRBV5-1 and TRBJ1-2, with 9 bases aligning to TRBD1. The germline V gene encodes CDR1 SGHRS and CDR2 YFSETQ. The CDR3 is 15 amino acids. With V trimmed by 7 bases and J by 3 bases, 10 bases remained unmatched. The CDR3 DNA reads TGCGCCAGCGGAGAAGGACAGGGGTGGGACTATGGCTACACCTTC. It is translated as CASGEGQGWDYGYTF.

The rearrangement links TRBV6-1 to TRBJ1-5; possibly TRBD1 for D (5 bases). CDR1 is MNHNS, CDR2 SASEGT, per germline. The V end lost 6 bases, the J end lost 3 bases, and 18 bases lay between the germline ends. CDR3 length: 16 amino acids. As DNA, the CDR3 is TGTGCCAGCAGAGAAATGGGTACACAGGTCAATCAGCCCCAGCATTTT. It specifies CASREMGTQVNQPQHF.

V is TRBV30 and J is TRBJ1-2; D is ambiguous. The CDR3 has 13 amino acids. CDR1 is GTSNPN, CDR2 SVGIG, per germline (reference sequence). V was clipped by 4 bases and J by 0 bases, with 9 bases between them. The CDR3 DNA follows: TGTGCCTGGACAGCGATAGCTAACTATGGCTACACCTTC. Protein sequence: CAWTAIANYGYTF.

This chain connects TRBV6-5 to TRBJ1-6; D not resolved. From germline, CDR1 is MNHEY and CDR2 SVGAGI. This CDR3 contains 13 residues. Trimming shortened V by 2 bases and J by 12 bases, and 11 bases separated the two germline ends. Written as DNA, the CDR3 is TGTGCCAGCAGTTACGAGGACCGGGGACCCCTCCACTTT. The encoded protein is CASSYEDRGPLHF.

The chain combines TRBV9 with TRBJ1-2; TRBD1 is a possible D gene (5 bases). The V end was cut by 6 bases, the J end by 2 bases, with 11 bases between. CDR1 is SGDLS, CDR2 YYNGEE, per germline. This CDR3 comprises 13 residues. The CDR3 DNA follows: TGTGCCAGCACCCCCGGGGGGAACTATGGCTACACCTTC. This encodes CASTPGGNYGYTF. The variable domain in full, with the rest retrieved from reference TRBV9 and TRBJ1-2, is DSGVTQTPKHLITATGQRVTLRCSPRSGDLSVYWYQQSLDQGLQFLIQYYNGEERAKGNILERFSAQQFPDLHSELNLSSLELGDSALYFCASTPGGNYGYTFGSGTRLTVV.

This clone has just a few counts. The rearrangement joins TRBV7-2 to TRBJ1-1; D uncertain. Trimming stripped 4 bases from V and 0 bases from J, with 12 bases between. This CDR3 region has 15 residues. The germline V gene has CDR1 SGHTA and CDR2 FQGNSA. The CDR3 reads CASSSRELVNTEAFF. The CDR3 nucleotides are TGTGCCAGCAGCTCTCGGGAATTGGTGAACACTGAAGCTTTCTTT.

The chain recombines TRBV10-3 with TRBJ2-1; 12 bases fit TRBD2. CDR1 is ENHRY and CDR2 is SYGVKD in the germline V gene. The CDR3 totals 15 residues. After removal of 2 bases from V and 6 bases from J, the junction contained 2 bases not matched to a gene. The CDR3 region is CAISEPSGRANEQFF. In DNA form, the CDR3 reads TGTGCCATCAGTGAGCCTAGCGGGAGGGCCAATGAGCAGTTCTTC.

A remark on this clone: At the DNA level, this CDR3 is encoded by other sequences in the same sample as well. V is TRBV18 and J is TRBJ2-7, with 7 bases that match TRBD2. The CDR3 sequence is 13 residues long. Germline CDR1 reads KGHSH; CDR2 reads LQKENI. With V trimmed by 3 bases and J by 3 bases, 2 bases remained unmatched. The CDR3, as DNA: TGTGCCAGCTCACCCCCGGGGGGCTACGAGCAGTACTTC. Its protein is CASSPPGGYEQYF.

This CDR3 reads CASSQPFGQGGYGYTF. For the CDR3, the DNA is TGTGCCAGCAGCCAACCGTTCGGACAGGGGGGATATGGCTACACCTTC. The chain combines TRBV3-1 (or the pseudogene TRBV3-2) with TRBJ1-2, with TRBD1 matching over 10 bases. This CDR3 comprises 16 residues. The V gene end was trimmed by 2 bases and the J gene end by 5 bases; junction bases not matched to a gene: 8. CDR1 and CDR2 (germline): LGHDT, YNNKEL (reference sequence).

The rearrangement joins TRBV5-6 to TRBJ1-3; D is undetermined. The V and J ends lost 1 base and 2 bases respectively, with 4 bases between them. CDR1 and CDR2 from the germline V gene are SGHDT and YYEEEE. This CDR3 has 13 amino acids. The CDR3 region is CASSLTAGNTIYF. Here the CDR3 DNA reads TGTGCCAGCAGCTTGACAGCTGGAAACACCATATATTTT.

The CDR3 region is CASSADRGYEQYF. The CDR3 coding sequence is TGTGCCAGCAGCGCGGACAGGGGCTACGAGCAGTACTTC. The chain carries TRBV7-3 and TRBJ2-7, with 9 bases identical to TRBD1. CDR3 length: 13 amino acids. The V gene's germline CDR1 is SGHTA and CDR2 FQGTGA. V gave up 5 bases and J gave up 3 bases; unmatched junction bases: 2.

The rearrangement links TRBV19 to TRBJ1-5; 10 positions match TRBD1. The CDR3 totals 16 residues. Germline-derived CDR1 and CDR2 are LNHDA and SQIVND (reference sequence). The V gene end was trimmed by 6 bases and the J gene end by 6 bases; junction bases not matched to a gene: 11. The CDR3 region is CASRRTGTGVVQPQHF. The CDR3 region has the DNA TGTGCCAGTAGAAGGACCGGGACAGGGGTGGTTCAGCCCCAGCATTTT.

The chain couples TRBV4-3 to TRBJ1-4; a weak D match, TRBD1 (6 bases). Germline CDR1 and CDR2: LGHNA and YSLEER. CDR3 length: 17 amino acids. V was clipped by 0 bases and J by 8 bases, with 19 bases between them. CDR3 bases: TGCGCCAGCAGCCAAGAAATACCAGACTTTAGGGGGGAAAAACTGTTTTTT. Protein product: CASSQEIPDFRGEKLFF.

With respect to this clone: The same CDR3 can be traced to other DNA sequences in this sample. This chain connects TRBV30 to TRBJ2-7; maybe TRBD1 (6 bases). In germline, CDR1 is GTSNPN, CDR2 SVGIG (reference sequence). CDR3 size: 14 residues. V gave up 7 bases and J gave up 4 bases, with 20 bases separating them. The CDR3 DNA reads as TGTGCCTCCTCCAGGGGAAAAGGCGGTTACGAGCAGTACTTC. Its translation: CASSRGKGGYEQYF. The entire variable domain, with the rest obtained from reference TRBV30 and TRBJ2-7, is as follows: SQTIHQWPATLVQPVGSPLSLECTVEGTSNPNLYWYRQAAGRGLQLLFYSVGIGQISSEVPQNLSASRPQDRQFILSSKKLLLSDSGFYLCASSRGKGGYEQYFGPGTRLTVT.

The CDR3 protein is CASSPSGVVSRTDTQYF. The DNA of the CDR3 is TGTGCCAGCAGCCCCTCCGGGGTAGTGTCGCGCACAGATACGCAGTATTTT. This chain joins TRBV14 and TRBJ2-3; a possible D gene is TRBD2 (5 bases). The germline V gene has CDR1 SGHDN and CDR2 FVKESK. Between the trimmed V and J ends, which lost 4 bases and 1 base, there was a span of 18 bases. There are 17 residues in the CDR3.

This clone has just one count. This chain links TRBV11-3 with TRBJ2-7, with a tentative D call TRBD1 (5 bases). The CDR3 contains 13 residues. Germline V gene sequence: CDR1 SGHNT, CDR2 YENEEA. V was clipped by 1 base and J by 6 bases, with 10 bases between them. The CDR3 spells CASSLGQTPEQYF. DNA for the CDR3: TGTGCCAGCAGCTTAGGACAGACCCCCGAGCAGTACTTC.